The clone carrying this TCR beta chain was detected many times. The target antigen is unknown. TCRdb ran MiXCR on the 5' RACE reads and lists one entry per CDR3 protein. This sample has 1.5 million to 2 million distinct CDR3 sequences, with roughly a third found just once. This CDR3 is built from 11 residues. V was clipped by 9 bases and J by 3 bases, with 9 bases between them. Germline CDR1 reads ENHRY; CDR2 reads SYGVKD. This specimen comes from a study of identical twins. The study's findings and limits: The study reached conclusions through statistical analysis that was cross-sectional, not following the same donors.

This sequence was found in a newborn girl in good health. The sample comprised cord blood. The V call is TRBV10-3, the J call TRBJ2-7, with D hard to call. The CDR3 DNA sequence: TGTGCCATAAACAGCTTCTACGAGCAGTACTTC. Amino acid sequence: CAINSFYEQYF.